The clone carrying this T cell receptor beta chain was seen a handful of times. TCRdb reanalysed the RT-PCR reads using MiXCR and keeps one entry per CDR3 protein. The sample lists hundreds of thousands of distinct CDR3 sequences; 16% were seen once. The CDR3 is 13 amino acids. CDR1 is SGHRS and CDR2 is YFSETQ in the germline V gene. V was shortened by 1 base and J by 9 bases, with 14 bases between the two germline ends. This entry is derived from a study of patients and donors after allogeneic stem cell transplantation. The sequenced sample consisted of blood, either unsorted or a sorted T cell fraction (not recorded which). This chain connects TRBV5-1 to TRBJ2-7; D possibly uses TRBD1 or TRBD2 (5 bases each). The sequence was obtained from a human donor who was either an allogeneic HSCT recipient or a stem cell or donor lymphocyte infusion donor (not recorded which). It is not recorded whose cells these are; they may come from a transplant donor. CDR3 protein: CASSLLGRDGQYF. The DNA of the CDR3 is TGCGCCAGCAGCTTGCTGGGAAGGGACGGGCAGTACTTC.